The source of this TCR beta chain is a study of T cell responses to AZD1222 COVID-19 vaccine. Points from the study as a whole: White British ancestry dominated among donors, who included more females, and clonal diversity was possibly underestimated.

TCRdb keeps only in-frame clones here, not all; method: immunoSEQ multiplex PCR. The sample records over 150,000 clones, roughly 90% being singletons. Germline loops: CDR1 SNHLY, CDR2 FYNNEI. V lost 7 bases and J lost 2, with 5 bases in between. This CDR3 is 11 amino acids long. With respect to this clone: Antigen specificity is unknown.

The sample consisted of peripheral blood, taken 28 days after the second AZD1222 dose. This receptor was obtained from an adult who received the AZD1222 COVID-19 vaccine. The chain joins TRBV2 to TRBJ2-5, with D unresolved. CDR3 nucleotide sequence: TGTGCCAGCAAAGGACAAGAGACCCAGTACTTC. It translates to CASKGQETQYF.